This T cell receptor beta chain appears in the sequencing data of a study of early T cells in non-severe SARS-CoV-2 infection. Study-level background: Sequencing targeted bulk RNA from unsorted whole blood, leaving chains unpaired.

This clonotype was recorded a few times. The CDR3 is 13 residues long. Between the trimmed V and J ends, which lost 2 bases and 4 bases, there was a span of 8 bases. CDR1 is MNHEY, CDR2 SVGAGI, per germline. Individually, cDNA molecules had unique molecular identifiers attached to them. TCRdb ran MiXCR on the 5' RACE reads and lists one entry per CDR3 protein. This table holds 70,000 to 90,000 distinct CDR3 sequences, under 15% found once. The chain joins TRBV6-5 to TRBJ2-5; D gene ambiguous. Sequencing was done on a sample of whole blood. The TCR was taken from an adult who was a healthcare worker with PCR-confirmed SARS-CoV-2 infection or an uninfected control (not recorded which). For the CDR3, the DNA is TGTGCCAGCAGTTACGAACCGGGAGAGACCCAGTACTTC. Protein product: CASSYEPGETQYF.